This T cell receptor beta chain was identified in a study of shared clonotypes between healthy human individuals. Notes on the study in general: Investigators expected sequencing depth to affect clonotype sharing among donors.

As defined, naive CD8 cells were CD45RO-negative and positively selected for CCR7, with terminally differentiated effector memory CD45RA+ cells excluded. As for this clone: Its matching antigen is unknown.

The assay was immunoSEQ multiplex PCR, and TCRdb's table has in-frame clones only and misses some. This repertoire shows some 2,000,000 clones, about 95% found once; its top ten account for around 1.1%. This CDR3 is 11 amino acids long. V was trimmed by 8 bases and J by 0 bases, leaving 7 bases between them. The germline CDR1 and CDR2 sequences are GTSNPN and SVGIG (reference sequence). The TCR sequence derives from a man between 18 and 35 years old in good health. The sample consisted of naive CD8+ T cells sorted from blood. The chain has TRBV30 and TRBJ1-2; D not certain. The DNA of the CDR3 is TGTGCCGCCCAACCTAACTATGGCTACACCTTC. Translating gives CAAQPNYGYTF.